The rows below give T cell receptor beta chains drawn from one sample of a study of metastatic and nonmetastatic thyroid tumors. MiXCR re-clonotyped the PCR reads for TCRdb. The sample consists of around 61,000 clones, 25% to 35% of them appearing once. The sample was blood. All receptors derive from a female donor with papillary thyroid cancer or a benign thyroid nodule (not recorded which). Some clones in this sample may be carry-over from other donors' samples. Each CDR3 is given with its conserved first and last residue. Each record gives: CDR3 length, clone size, V gene, D gene, J gene, CDR3 DNA, CDR3 protein. A D gene is named only where the DNA matches it firmly. Clone size is not always given. Where it is, it says once, few, many or a class for expanded clones.

13	.	TRBV6-2/TRBV6-3	.	TRBJ2-6	TGTGCCAGCGGGCGCTCTGGGGCCAACGTCCTGACTTTC	CASGRSGANVLTF
16	.	TRBV19	TRBD1	TRBJ1-2	TGTGCCAGTAGTATTAGTAGGGACAGGGGATCGTTAGGCTACACCTTC	CASSISRDRGSLGYTF
17	medium-sized	TRBV6-1	.	TRBJ2-7	TGTGCCAGCAGTGGGGTAGGGGGAGGGCCTCCTTTCTACGAGCAGTACTTC	CASSGVGGGPPFYEQYF
15	.	TRBV12-3/TRBV12-4	.	TRBJ2-1	TGTGCCAGCAGTTTTTCTTCGGCAGGGAGTAATGAGCAGTTCTTC	CASSFSSAGSNEQFF
13	few	TRBV7-6	.	TRBJ2-7	TGTGCCAGCAGCTTAGAGGCCCCCTACGAGCAGTACTTC	CASSLEAPYEQYF
14	.	TRBV20-1	TRBD2	TRBJ2-7	TGCAGTGCAGAACTAGCGGGAGATCTATACGAGCAGTACTTC	CSAELAGDLYEQYF
12	.	TRBV11-2	.	TRBJ1-2	TGTGCCAGCAGCTTAGATCCGTCCGGCTACACCTTC	CASSLDPSGYTF
14	few	TRBV12-3/TRBV12-4	.	TRBJ2-3	TGTGCCAGCGGTTTCGTGGGAGTCACGGGTACGCAGTATTTT	CASGFVGVTGTQYF
13	.	TRBV6-1	TRBD1	TRBJ1-2	TGTGCCAGCAGTGAATCAAACAGGGGCGGCTCCACCTTC	CASSESNRGGSTF
11	.	TRBV20-1	.	TRBJ1-2	TGCAGTGCTAGAGATGGAGGGGGCTACACCTTC	CSARDGGGYTF
15	.	TRBV6-5	.	TRBJ2-7	TGTGCCAGCAGTTTCCCCGAAATTTCAGAGTACGAACAGTACTTC	CASSFPEISEYEQYF
18	.	TRBV5-1	TRBD1	TRBJ1-2	TGCGCCAGCAGCTTGGGCCCAGCGGGACAGGGATTATTCTATGGCTACACCTTC	CASSLGPAGQGLFYGYTF
15	.	TRBV6-2/TRBV6-3	TRBD2	TRBJ2-1	TGTGCCAGCAGCAATAGCGGGGGGGACTACAATGAGCAGTTCTTC	CASSNSGGDYNEQFF
14	few	TRBV19	.	TRBJ2-3	TGTGCCAGTAGTCTCAGCGGTAGCACAGATACGCAGTATTTT	CASSLSGSTDTQYF
12	few	TRBV6-6	.	TRBJ1-2	TGTGCCAGCAGTTACTCGGGCTATGGCTACACCTTC	CASSYSGYGYTF
16	.	TRBV20-1	TRBD2	TRBJ2-1	TGCAGTGCCAGGACTAGCGGGGGGAGCTCCTACAATGAGCAGTTCTTC	CSARTSGGSSYNEQFF
17	.	TRBV24-1	.	TRBJ2-2	TGTGCCACCAGCCAGGGTGGGGGCCACCGGGGGACCGGGGAGCTGTTTTTT	CATSQGGGHRGTGELFF
15	.	TRBV5-1	TRBD1	TRBJ1-6	TGCGCCAGCAGCTTGACAGGGGTCGGGAATTCACCCCTCCACTTT	CASSLTGVGNSPLHF
14	few	TRBV6-1	.	TRBJ1-1	TGTGCCATCAAACCGTTGGGGGATGGTACTGAAGCTTTCTTT	CAIKPLGDGTEAFF
11	.	TRBV11-3	.	TRBJ1-1	TGTGCCAGCAGCTCGGGCTCTGAAGCTTTCTTT	CASSSGSEAFF
15	once	TRBV20-1	.	TRBJ1-2	TGCAGTGCAACCCCGGTACAGGAAGTTATCTATGGCTACACCTTC	CSATPVQEVIYGYTF
14	.	TRBV9	.	TRBJ1-4	TGTGCCAGCAGCTCGGGGGCCTCGGGGGAAAAACTGTTTTTT	CASSSGASGEKLFF
16	few	TRBV6-1	TRBD1	TRBJ2-1	TGTGCCAGCAGTGAAGGCACGGGACAGGGTCTGAATGAGCAGTTCTTC	CASSEGTGQGLNEQFF
14	.	TRBV20-1	TRBD2	TRBJ2-5	TGCAGTGCTAGCAAACTAGCGGGAGGAGAGACCCAGTACTTC	CSASKLAGGETQYF
13	.	TRBV10-2	.	TRBJ2-3	TGCGCCAGCAGTGTGAGACTCACAGATACGCAGTATTTT	CASSVRLTDTQYF
15	.	TRBV20-1	TRBD1	TRBJ2-2	TGCAGTGCATGGGAAACAGGGGGCTGGGCCGGGGAGCTGTTTTTT	CSAWETGGWAGELFF
14	.	TRBV19	TRBD1	TRBJ2-7	TGTGCCAGTAGTGTCCGGGACAGACGCTACGAGCAGTACTTC	CASSVRDRRYEQYF
12	.	TRBV5-1	.	TRBJ1-1	TGCGCCAGCAGCTCCCAGGGTACTGAAGCTTTCTTT	CASSSQGTEAFF
16	.	TRBV12-3/TRBV12-4	.	TRBJ1-5	TGTGCCAGCAGGGGGGGGGCGGATTGGGGCAATCAGCCCCAGCATTTT	CASRGGADWGNQPQHF
14	few	TRBV6-1	.	TRBJ2-5	TGTGCCAGCAGTGAATGGGGGGCCAAGGAGACCCAGTACTTC	CASSEWGAKETQYF
15	few	TRBV6-4	TRBD2	TRBJ2-3	TGTGCCAGCAGTGACTCGACTAGCGGGGGGGATACGCAGTATTTT	CASSDSTSGGDTQYF
14	few	TRBV28	.	TRBJ2-5	TGTGCCAGCAGTTTCTTGAACCACCAAGAGACCCAGTACTTC	CASSFLNHQETQYF
15	few	TRBV6-6	.	TRBJ2-3	TGTGCCAGCAGTTACCTTCTCTTCGGCACAGATACGCAGTATTTT	CASSYLLFGTDTQYF
16	.	TRBV20-1	TRBD2	TRBJ2-3	TGCAGTGCTAGAGGCACTAGCGGGAACCCCTGGGATACGCAGTATTTT	CSARGTSGNPWDTQYF
16	.	TRBV28	TRBD2	TRBJ2-1	TGTGCCAGCAGCTCCCCTGGGCGGGAGGTATTCAATGAGCAGTTCTTC	CASSSPGREVFNEQFF
14	.	TRBV12-3/TRBV12-4	.	TRBJ1-5	TGTGCCAGCAGCTTGGGGCAGGGCTGGGAGCCCCAGCATTTT	CASSLGQGWEPQHF
16	.	TRBV27	TRBD1	TRBJ1-5	TGTGCCAGCAATAACCGGGACAGGGATTGCAATCAGCCCCAGCATTTT	CASNNRDRDCNQPQHF
13	.	TRBV7-2	.	TRBJ2-7	TGTGCCAGCAGCAACGGACAGTCCTACGAGCAGTACTTC	CASSNGQSYEQYF
16	.	TRBV6-1	TRBD1	TRBJ1-4	TGTGCCAGCAGGGAGGACAGGGGAGGAACGAATGAAAAACTGTTTTTT	CASREDRGGTNEKLFF
15	few	TRBV6-1	.	TRBJ1-1	TGTGCCAGCAGTGAACAGTTTACGATGAACACTGAAGCTTTCTTT	CASSEQFTMNTEAFF